The 20 T cell receptor beta chains listed next were all sequenced from one sample in a study of shared clonotypes between healthy human individuals. TCRdb's table, derived via immunoSEQ multiplex PCR, lists solely in-frame clones and lacks some. The sample holds around 720,000 clones, around 78% seen once. Sequenced material: memory CD4+ T cells sorted from blood. This sample's subset: CD45RA-negative fraction. These receptors all come from a woman aged 30 to 39 in good health.

The rearrangement uses TRBV15 and TRBJ2-7, with 10 bases identical to TRBD2. The CDR3 is 16 residues long. From germline, CDR1 is LNHNV and CDR2 YYDKDF (reference sequence). V shed 5 bases and J 3 bases; nucleotides not matched to a gene: 10. For the CDR3, the DNA is TGTGCCACCAGCGCGCCGGGACTAGCGATGAACTACGAGCAGTACTTC. Its translation is CATSAPGLAMNYEQYF.

This clone occurred a few times. The V gene is TRBV7-8, the J gene TRBJ2-5; perhaps TRBD1 as D (5 bases). The germline CDR1 and CDR2 sequences are SGHVS and FQNEAQ. V was clipped by 3 bases and J by 7 bases, with 15 bases between them. The CDR3 runs to 14 residues. CDR3 nucleotide sequence: TGTGCCAGCAGCTTCAGGACCTCCCAGGGGACCCAGTACTTC. Its protein product is CASSFRTSQGTQYF.

With regard to this clone: The same CDR3 can be traced to other DNA sequences in this sample. The chain has TRBV10-3 and TRBJ2-3; D gene uncertain. This CDR3 comprises 12 residues. Germline V gene lookup returns CDR1 ENHRY and CDR2 SYGVKD. V was pared by 0 bases and J by 6 bases, with 4 bases between. CDR3: CAISESGDTQYF. The DNA for the CDR3 is TGTGCCATCAGTGAGTCGGGCGATACGCAGTATTTT.

This clone was recorded a few times. The chain is built from TRBV7-2 and TRBJ2-1; unclear D gene. The CDR3 contains 13 residues. Germline CDR1 SGHTA, CDR2 FQGNSA. Trimming removed 1 base at V and 4 bases at J, with 5 bases between. The DNA of the CDR3 is TGTGCCAGCAGCTTAGTTAGGTACAATGAGCAGTTCTTC. This sequence encodes CASSLVRYNEQFF.

This clone came up a few times. The J gene is TRBJ2-5, the V gene TRBV5-1, with 11 bases fitting TRBD1. J gave up 5 bases and V 2 bases, and 5 bases lay outside the gene matches. This CDR3 is 15 amino acids long. Looked up from germline, CDR1 is SGHRS and CDR2 is YFSETQ. The CDR3 protein is CASSFGQGARETQYF. The CDR3 DNA sequence: TGCGCCAGCAGCTTTGGACAGGGGGCCCGGGAGACCCAGTACTTC.

This clone was picked up a small number of times. This sequence joins TRBV18 and TRBJ2-2, with D maybe TRBD2 (6 bases). V lost 1 base and J lost 7, with 19 bases in between. This CDR3 is 17 amino acids long. CDR1 KGHSH and CDR2 LQKENI come from the germline V gene. As DNA, the CDR3 is TGTGCCAGCTCACCACAAATATCCGGGAGTTCGGACGGGGAGCTGTTTTTT. Translated: CASSPQISGSSDGELFF. The full variable domain, completed using reference TRBV18 and TRBJ2-2, is NAGVMQNPRHLVRRRGQEARLRCSPMKGHSHVYWYRQLPEEGLKFMVYLQKENIIDESGMPKERFSAEFPKEGPSILRIQQVVRGDSAAYFCASSPQISGSSDGELFFGEGSRLTVL.

The CDR3 reads CASSLAGQLAEGNQPQHF. Written as DNA, the CDR3 is TGTGCCAGCAGTTTAGCGGGACAGTTGGCTGAGGGGAATCAGCCCCAGCATTTT. The rearrangement uses TRBV28 and TRBJ1-5; 7 positions match TRBD1. The CDR3 sequence is 18 residues long. The ends lost 2 bases at V and 4 bases at J; junction bases unmatched: 14. Germline V lookup: CDR1 MDHEN, CDR2 SYDVKM.

J is TRBJ2-7 and V is TRBV7-2; the D gene is possibly TRBD1 (6 bases). The CDR3 length is 16 residues. CDR1 and CDR2 from the germline V gene are SGHTA and FQGNSA. Trimming pared 1 base from V and 2 bases from J, leaving 15 bases between. The CDR3 nucleotides read TGTGCCAGCAGCTTAGTCTCGACAGGTCAGACCTACGAGCAGTACTTC. Amino acid sequence: CASSLVSTGQTYEQYF.

The chain joins TRBV7-3 to TRBJ1-1; the match to TRBD1 covers 9 bases. The ends lost 5 bases at V and 5 bases at J; junction bases unmatched: 3. Germline CDR1 is SGHTA and CDR2 is FQGTGA. The CDR3 runs to 13 residues. The DNA of the CDR3 is TGTGCCAGCAGCCGGGACAGGGAGACTGAAGCTTTCTTT. This translates into CASSRDRETEAFF.

The rearrangement links TRBV25-1 to TRBJ2-7; 12 bases fit TRBD2. Trimming removed 0 bases from V and 6 bases from J; junction bases left unmatched: 3. The CDR3 spans 15 residues. Germline CDR1 reads MGHDK; CDR2 reads SYGVNS. CDR3 loop: CASSEYTGLAGEQYF. In nucleotides, the CDR3 is TGTGCCAGCAGTGAATATACGGGACTAGCGGGCGAGCAGTACTTC.

The chain couples TRBV7-9 to TRBJ2-7, with TRBD1 as a possible D gene (5 bases). The CDR3 length is 13 residues. Germline CDR1 reads SEHNR; CDR2 reads FQNEAQ (reference sequence). Between the trimmed V and J ends, which lost 11 bases and 5 bases, there was a span of 19 bases. CDR3 DNA sequence: TGTGCCTGGGCCGCGGACAAGTACAACGAGCAGTACTTC. Encoded protein: CAWAADKYNEQYF.

This chain connects TRBV5-8 to TRBJ2-5; 8 bases align to TRBD1. Per germline, CDR1 SGHTS and CDR2 YDEGEE. The CDR3 runs to 15 residues. V lost 4 bases, J lost 0 bases, and 5 bases stayed unmatched. The CDR3 loop reads CASSLTGQDQETQYF. The CDR3 nucleotides are TGTGCCAGCAGCCTAACGGGACAGGACCAAGAGACCCAGTACTTC. Full variable domain (missing parts from reference TRBV5-8 and TRBJ2-5): EAGVTQSPTHLIKTRGQQATLRCSPISGHTSVYWYQQALGLGLQFLLWYDEGEERNRGNFPPRFSGRQFPNYSSELNVNALELEDSALYLCASSLTGQDQETQYFGPGTRLLVL.

The chain has TRBV28 and TRBJ1-4; the D is unclear. The CDR3 is 14 residues long. V dropped 6 bases and J dropped 5 bases, with 13 bases sitting between them. In germline, CDR1 is MDHEN, CDR2 SYDVKM. As DNA, the CDR3 is TGTGCCAGCAGCCGACCTGAGGGAAATGAAAAACTGTTTTTT. Its protein is CASSRPEGNEKLFF.

This chain links TRBV28 with TRBJ2-1; 10 nucleotides line up with TRBD1. This CDR3 has 14 amino acids. With V trimmed by 5 bases and J by 8 bases, 6 bases remained unmatched. The germline CDR1 and CDR2 sequences are MDHEN and SYDVKM. CDR3 residues: CASSGGQGRDEQFF. The CDR3 DNA is TGTGCCAGCAGTGGGGGACAGGGGAGGGATGAGCAGTTCTTC. The full variable domain, completed using reference TRBV28 and TRBJ2-1, is DVKVTQSSRYLVKRTGEKVFLECVQDMDHENMFWYRQDPGLGLRLIYFSYDVKMKEKGDIPEGYSVSREKKERFSLILESASTNQTSMYLCASSGGQGRDEQFFGPGTRLTVL.

The gene calls are TRBV7-3 and TRBJ2-7; D could derive from TRBD1 or TRBD2 (6 bases each). Germline V lookup: CDR1 SGHTA, CDR2 FQGTGA. Trimming took off 2 bases at V and 2 bases at J, with 10 bases between the two ends. The CDR3 extends over 14 amino acids. For the CDR3, the DNA is TGTGCCAGCAGCTTAGTGGGGGGCCCCTACGAGCAGTACTTC. It yields the protein CASSLVGGPYEQYF.

This chain joins TRBV21-1 and TRBJ1-2. TRBV21-1 is deemed a pseudogene. This CDR3 has 13 amino acids. CDR3 nucleotides: TGTGCCAGCAGCAAATGGGACGCTGCGGGCTACACCTTC. Its translation: CASSKWDAAGYTF.

The rearrangement joins TRBV19 to TRBJ2-3, with TRBD2 identical over 11 bases. Germline V CDR1 and CDR2: LNHDA, SQIVND (reference sequence). The length of the CDR3 is 16 residues. With 5 bases clipped from V and 6 bases from J, the junction kept 10 bases outside the gene matches. The CDR3 spells CASSLSTSGKTDTQYF. The CDR3 DNA sequence: TGTGCCAGTAGTCTCTCGACTAGCGGGAAAACCGATACGCAGTATTTT. Based on the CDR3 plus reference TRBV19 and TRBJ2-3, the full variable domain is DGGITQSPKYLFRKEGQNVTLSCEQNLNHDAMYWYRQDPGQGLRLIYYSQIVNDFQKGDIAEGYSVSREKKESFPLTVTSAQKNPTAFYLCASSLSTSGKTDTQYFGPGTRLTVL.

The chain carries TRBV29-1 and TRBJ2-5; 8 bases map to TRBD2. The germline CDR1 and CDR2 sequences are SQVTM and ANQGSEA. V gave up 4 bases and J gave up 6 bases; unmatched junction bases: 10. CDR3 size: 14 residues. The CDR3 spells CSVGRSGGPKTQYF. CDR3 bases: TGCAGCGTTGGAAGGTCGGGAGGGCCGAAGACCCAGTACTTC.

The chain has TRBV27 and TRBJ2-7; D not resolved. Germline-derived CDR1 and CDR2 are MNHEY and SMNVEV (reference sequence). V was cut by 3 bases and J by 0 bases, with 12 bases left in between. This CDR3 has 15 amino acids. The CDR3 reads CASSFRFPSSYEQYF. The DNA of the CDR3 is TGTGCCAGCAGTTTCCGTTTCCCTAGCTCCTACGAGCAGTACTTC.

Here the CDR3 DNA reads TGTGCCTGGGCAGGGGGTTCGGAAAAACTGTTTTTT. As protein: CAWAGGSEKLFF. V and J are TRBV30 and TRBJ1-4, with 7 nucleotides matching TRBD1. The CDR3 runs 12 residues. Per the germline V gene, CDR1 is GTSNPN and CDR2 is SVGIG (reference sequence). The junction had 5 bases not matched to a gene; V was cut back by 5 bases and J by 8 bases.